The 10 T cell receptor beta chains below all came from one sample that was sequenced in a study of radiotherapy plus CTLA-4 blockade in lung cancer (dated by TCRdb to the late 2010s). Libraries were built with the immunoSEQ multiplex PCR assay. TCRdb stores this immuneACCESS table with in-frame sequences only. Part of the clones is absent; in the studies checked, under half of the shortfall reflects unresolved V genes, and no reason is known for the rest. For this sample the table gives more than 75,000 clones, of which 65% to 75% were detected only once. The top ten clones comprise approximately 2.6% of the sample. The source material was peripheral blood, sampled from a patient treated with radiotherapy plus ipilimumab. Receptor source: a human donor with non-small cell lung cancer who had a partial response to radiotherapy plus ipilimumab. Some clones in this sample may be carry-over from other donors' samples.

V usage is TRBV6-1 and J usage is TRBJ1-2, with 9 nucleotides matching TRBD1. Trimming cost V 10 bases and J 10 bases; bases outside gene matches: 16. Germline V gene lookup returns CDR1 MNHNS and CDR2 SASEGT. This CDR3 contains 14 residues. In DNA, the CDR3 is TGTGCCATCAAAGGGGATACAGGGGGCCACCTCTACACCTTC. Its translation: CAIKGDTGGHLYTF.

This chain connects TRBV6-1 to TRBJ2-7, with a weak D call TRBD2 (5 bases). This CDR3 is 14 amino acids long. Trimming shortened V by 2 bases and J by 2 bases, and 10 bases separated the two germline ends. Looked up from germline, CDR1 is MNHNS and CDR2 is SASEGT. For the CDR3, the DNA is TGTGCCAGCAGTGAACCGGCGGGTACCTACGAGCAGTACTTC. It is translated as CASSEPAGTYEQYF.

V gene TRBV5-4 combines with J gene TRBJ2-1, with D tentatively TRBD1 (7 bases). Trimming left V 0 bases short and J 1 base short, with 11 bases between. Germline V lookup: CDR1 SGHNT, CDR2 YYREEE (reference sequence). The CDR3 runs 16 residues. For the CDR3, the DNA is TGTGCCAGCAGCTTGGATGCAGGGGGGTCCTACAATGAGCAGTTCTTC. Its protein product is CASSLDAGGSYNEQFF.

The rearrangement joins TRBV30 to TRBJ2-3; D is undetermined. CDR1 is GTSNPN, CDR2 SVGIG, per germline (reference sequence). Trimming stripped 3 bases from V and 2 bases from J, with 18 bases between. This CDR3 is built from 16 residues. Here the CDR3 reads CAWRAQPFSATDTQYF. The DNA of the CDR3 is TGTGCCTGGAGGGCCCAACCGTTCTCTGCCACAGATACGCAGTATTTT. Full variable domain (missing parts from reference TRBV30 and TRBJ2-3): SQTIHQWPATLVQPVGSPLSLECTVEGTSNPNLYWYRQAAGRGLQLLFYSVGIGQISSEVPQNLSASRPQDRQFILSSKKLLLSDSGFYLCAWRAQPFSATDTQYFGPGTRLTVL.

In its sample, this clone is medium-sized. The V gene is TRBV5-4, the J gene TRBJ2-1; TRBD2 matches 9 bases. The CDR3 extends over 16 amino acids. CDR1 and CDR2 from the germline V gene are SGHNT and YYREEE (reference sequence). J was trimmed by 10 bases and V by 0 bases; bases with no gene match: 11. CDR3 nucleotide sequence: TGTGCCAGCAGCTTGGATGGGGCGGGAGGGCCGCGGGAGCAGTTCTTC. It codes for CASSLDGAGGPREQFF.

By its share, this clone is medium-sized (0.01 to 0.1%). The chain combines TRBV18 with TRBJ2-5, with a tentative D call TRBD2 (5 bases). Between the trimmed V and J ends, which lost 6 bases and 0 bases, there was a span of 20 bases. The V gene's germline CDR1 is KGHSH and CDR2 LQKENI. The CDR3 is 17 residues long. CDR3 DNA: TGTGCCAGCTCGCACCGCCATGGGAGTTTGTACCAAGAGACCCAGTACTTC. Residues: CASSHRHGSLYQETQYF. The full variable domain, its missing parts supplied by reference TRBV18 and TRBJ2-5, is NAGVMQNPRHLVRRRGQEARLRCSPMKGHSHVYWYRQLPEEGLKFMVYLQKENIIDESGMPKERFSAEFPKEGPSILRIQQVVRGDSAAYFCASSHRHGSLYQETQYFGPGTRLLVL.

The rearrangement joins TRBV6-5 to TRBJ1-5; D gene uncertain. Germline V gives CDR1 MNHEY, CDR2 SVGAGI. Trimming removed 5 bases from V and 7 bases from J, with 15 bases in between. This CDR3 comprises 14 residues. CDR3 nucleotide sequence: TGTGCCAGCAGTCCGGAGGGAAGTTGGCAGCCCCAGCATTTT. Its protein product is CASSPEGSWQPQHF.

The chain carries TRBV5-6 and TRBJ2-5; 7 nucleotides match TRBD1. The CDR3 extends over 17 amino acids. V was clipped by 1 base and J by 1 base; unmatched bases: 10. CDR1 is SGHDT, CDR2 YYEEEE, per germline. As DNA, the CDR3 is TGTGCCAGCAGCTTGTCCCCTGGGTACAGGGGCCAAGAGACCCAGTACTTC. Its translation: CASSLSPGYRGQETQYF.

The chain uses TRBV7-3 and TRBJ2-2; 9 nucleotides align to TRBD2. V shed 2 bases, J shed 5 bases, and the junction held 9 bases outside the gene matches. CDR1 is SGHTA, CDR2 FQGTGA, per germline. The CDR3 length is 17 residues. The CDR3 nucleotides read TGTGCCAGCAGCTTAGCGGGAGGGCCTCGGAGGACCGGGGAGCTGTTTTTT. Translation gives CASSLAGGPRRTGELFF.

V and J are TRBV19 and TRBJ1-1; the D gene is possibly TRBD1 (6 bases). Trimming took 9 bases from V and 0 from J, leaving 14 bases between them. Germline loops: CDR1 LNHDA, CDR2 SQIVND (reference sequence). The CDR3 contains 14 residues. This CDR3 reads CASEGHQVNTEAFF. CDR3 nucleotide sequence: TGTGCCAGCGAGGGACACCAAGTGAACACTGAAGCTTTCTTT.